This T cell receptor (beta chain) was obtained from a study of radiotherapy plus CTLA-4 blockade in lung cancer. Across the study: Objective responses were documented in 15% to 20% of patients, with disease control in about 28%.

The assay was immunoSEQ multiplex PCR, and TCRdb's table has in-frame clones only and misses some. The profile shows fewer than 65,000 clones, about four fifths of them singletons. The V gene's germline CDR1 is SGHRS and CDR2 YFSETQ. V lost 0 bases to trimming and J lost 5 bases, with 8 bases between them. The CDR3 spans 13 residues. The receptor's source is a human donor with non-small cell lung cancer who had a complete response to radiotherapy plus ipilimumab. The rearrangement links TRBV5-1 to TRBJ2-5; unclear D gene. Sequenced here: peripheral blood, sampled from a patient treated with radiotherapy plus ipilimumab. In DNA, the CDR3 is TGCGCCAGCAGCTTGGCGAGGATGGAGACCCAGTACTTC. Its protein product is CASSLARMETQYF. Full variable domain (remainder filled in from reference TRBV5-1 and TRBJ2-5): KAGVTQTPRYLIKTRGQQVTLSCSPISGHRSVSWYQQTPGQGLQFLFEYFSETQRNKGNFPGRFSGRQFSNSRSEMNVSTLELGDSALYLCASSLARMETQYFGPGTRLLVL.